This TCR beta chain was captured in a study of a mutant IDH1 vaccine in newly diagnosed glioma. Across the whole study: Following radiotherapy alone, or alongside temozolomide cycles, vaccination was started after an interval of 4-6 weeks. Week 35 was safety follow-up visit V12; week 47 was end-of-study visit V13.

Time point given: week 47, end of study. Alongside topical imiquimod, each dose of vaccine comprised 300 ug of mutant IDH1 20-mer peptide. New WHO grade 3 or 4 astrocytomas that were IDH1-mutant and ATRX-lost had been found in donors. Method: immunoSEQ multiplex PCR; TCRdb's copy keeps in-frame clones and lacks some. Of 77,000 or so clones in the sample, 70% to 90% are singletons; the top ten hold about 5.7%. Worth noting for this clone: The target antigen is unknown.

The germline V and J ends were trimmed by 7 bases and 2 bases, with 16 bases remaining between them. The CDR3 contains 14 residues. Germline V gives CDR1 SGHNT, CDR2 YYREEE (reference sequence). Material: PBMCs, obtained from a glioma patient whose treatment included an IDH1 peptide vaccine. The TCR was taken from a man in his forties with glioma. The chain links TRBV5-4 to TRBJ2-7; D is undetermined. The CDR3, as DNA: TGTGCCAGCGCCCCCGACCGAGGTCCCTACGAGCAGTACTTC. Translating gives CASAPDRGPYEQYF. The full variable domain, rest sourced from reference TRBV5-4 and TRBJ2-7, is ETGVTQSPTHLIKTRGQQVTLRCSSQSGHNTVSWYQQALGQGPQFIFQYYREEENGRGNFPPRFSGLQFPNYSSELNVNALELDDSALYLCASAPDRGPYEQYFGPGTRLTVT.